This T cell receptor (beta chain) was recorded in a study of CD8 T cells in Susac syndrome. Study as a whole: Clinical remission applied to 8 or 9 sequenced Susac syndrome patients, and about six had active disease. Study-wide results and limits: The study's TCR sequencing and HLA analysis drew on a certain number of individuals. That number was acknowledged as relatively small.

The authors carried out high-throughput sequencing of TCR beta. They applied it to CD8+ and CD4+ T cells obtained from blood. CD8+ and CD4+ T cells were negatively isolated; TEMRA cells were FACS-enriched. Trimming stripped 6 bases from V and 6 bases from J, with 8 bases between. This CDR3 has 11 amino acids. CDR1 and CDR2 from the germline V gene are MDHEN and SYDVKM. A note on this clonotype: Its antigen is unidentified.

The RNA input was about 0.5 to 1 ug, and it was reverse transcribed with random hexamers. Each CDR3 protein gets one entry after TCRdb re-called the immunoSEQ multiplex PCR reads with MiXCR. The data hold 150,000 to 200,000 distinct CDR3 sequences, with 75% to 95% observed a single time. The chain recombines TRBV28 with TRBJ2-5; D gene uncertain. This receptor was taken from a human donor with Susac syndrome. Material: CD4+ T cells from PBMCs. CDR3 nucleotide sequence: TGTGCCAGCAGCCATGGGCAGACCCAGTACTTC. Translated: CASSHGQTQYF.